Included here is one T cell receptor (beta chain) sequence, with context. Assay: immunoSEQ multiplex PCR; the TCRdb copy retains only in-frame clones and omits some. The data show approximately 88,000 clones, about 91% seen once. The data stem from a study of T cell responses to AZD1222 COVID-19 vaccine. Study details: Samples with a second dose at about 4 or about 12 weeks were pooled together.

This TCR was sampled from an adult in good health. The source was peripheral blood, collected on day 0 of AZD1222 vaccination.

CDR3: CASSQESPLTVNTGELFF. In nucleotides, the CDR3 is TGTGCCAGCAGCCAAGAGTCACCGCTGACTGTGAACACCGGGGAGCTGTTTTTT. This chain joins TRBV4-2 and TRBJ2-2; D is unresolved. Trimming took off 0 bases at V and 1 base at J, with 15 bases between the two ends. The CDR3 runs to 18 residues. From germline, CDR1 is LGHNA and CDR2 YNFKEQ.